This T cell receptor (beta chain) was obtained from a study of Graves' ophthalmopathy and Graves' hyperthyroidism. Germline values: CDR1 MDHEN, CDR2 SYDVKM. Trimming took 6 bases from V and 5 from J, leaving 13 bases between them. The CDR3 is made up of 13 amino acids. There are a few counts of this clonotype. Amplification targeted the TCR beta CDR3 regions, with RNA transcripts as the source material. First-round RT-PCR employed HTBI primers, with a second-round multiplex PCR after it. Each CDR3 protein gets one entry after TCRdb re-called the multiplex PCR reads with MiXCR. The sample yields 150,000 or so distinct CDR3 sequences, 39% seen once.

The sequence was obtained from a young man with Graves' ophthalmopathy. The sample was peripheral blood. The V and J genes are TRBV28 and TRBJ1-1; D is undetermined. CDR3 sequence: CASRWSGGTEAFF. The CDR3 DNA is TGTGCCAGCAGGTGGTCAGGAGGGACTGAAGCTTTCTTT.